This TCR beta chain originates from a study of PD-1 blockade in classical Hodgkin lymphoma. Findings and caveats of the study: Newly diagnosed patients were reported to start with lower TCR diversity than healthy donors. Differences between repertoires have undefined causes, possibly disease activity or prior therapy.

The data were produced by immunoSEQ multiplex PCR, yet TCRdb's version contains in-frame clones alone and is incomplete. The sample records some 21,000 clones, around 94% being singletons. The time point here: newly diagnosed, previously untreated cHL patient sample. PBMCs representing newly diagnosed, untreated classical Hodgkin lymphoma functioned as the comparison. Germline V gives CDR1 SEHNR, CDR2 FQNEAQ (reference sequence). The CDR3 sequence is 15 residues long. The ends were cut back, 2 bases at V and 5 bases at J, with 12 bases in the middle. Of note for this clone: Its antigen is unidentified.

The specimen was peripheral blood mononuclear cells (PBMCs). The origin of this receptor is a human donor with classical Hodgkin lymphoma. The V gene is TRBV7-9, the J gene TRBJ1-4; a weak D match, TRBD1 (5 bases). CDR3 in amino acids: CASSLLDRSNEKLFF. In nucleotides, the CDR3 is TGTGCCAGCAGCTTATTAGACAGATCGAATGAAAAACTGTTTTTT.